What follows describes a single T cell receptor beta chain. The sample originates from a study of blood T cell repertoires in COVID-19. Study-level background: Spain, Italy and the United States supplied samples that represented acute and convalescent COVID-19. Sample material is recorded as cDNA or gDNA derived from T cells, B-cell-depleted T cells, or PBMCs.

In the original analysis: Scientists estimated how many nucleated cells there were by amplifying reference gene primers. The repertoire was sequenced with immunoSEQ multiplex PCR; TCRdb's copy has only in-frame clones and lacks some. V and J calls and clone size are those listed in that table; D and trimming were worked out from the DNA. The repertoire has a few hundred thousand clones, approximately 85% of them found once; the top ten carry 9% to 15%. Germline V gene lookup returns CDR1 ENHRY and CDR2 SYGVKD. This CDR3 has 13 residues. V lost 2 bases and J 2 bases, leaving 6 bases between the germline ends.

The TCR sequence derives from a man older than 75 with acute or convalescent COVID-19. The gene calls are TRBV10-3 and TRBJ1-2; D ambiguous. Sequenced material: peripheral blood. CDR3 loop: CAISEEGNYGYTF. The CDR3 nucleotides are TGTGCCATCAGTGAGGAGGGAAACTATGGCTACACCTTC.